Listed below are T cell receptor beta chains from one sample, sequenced in a study of CD8 T cells in Susac syndrome. TCRdb re-called the immunoSEQ multiplex PCR reads through MiXCR, storing one row per CDR3 protein. The data hold about 180,000 distinct CDR3 sequences, with about 94% observed a single time. Specimen: CD4+ T cells from PBMCs. The receptors come from a human donor with Susac syndrome. The CDR3 runs from the conserved cysteine through the conserved F or W. The order of the fields is J gene, D gene, V gene, CDR3 protein, CDR3 DNA. D genes are given only for firm matches.

TRBJ1-2 | TRBD1 | TRBV9 | CASSPGPQGLTNYGYTF | TGTGCCAGCAGCCCGGGACCACAGGGGCTAACTAACTATGGCTACACCTTC
TRBJ1-1 | TRBD1 | TRBV6-1 | CASRIGQGGTEAFF | TGTGCCAGCAGGATTGGACAGGGTGGCACTGAAGCTTTCTTT
TRBJ2-5 | - | TRBV20-1 | CSATNPGVETQYF | TGCAGTGCTACTAATCCGGGAGTAGAGACCCAGTACTTC
TRBJ2-5 | - | TRBV6-6 | CASRPPGPKTQYF | TGTGCCAGCAGACCACCCGGGCCGAAGACCCAGTACTTC
TRBJ2-2 | - | TRBV2 | CASRFDGAGNTGELFF | TGTGCCAGCAGGTTCGATGGGGCAGGAAACACCGGGGAGCTGTTTTTT
TRBJ2-3 | - | TRBV19 | CASSILGDTQYF | TGTGCCAGTAGTATACTAGGAGATACGCAGTATTTT
TRBJ1-1 | - | TRBV29-1 | CSVELAENTEAFF | TGCAGCGTTGAGTTGGCGGAGAACACTGAAGCTTTCTTT
TRBJ2-7 | - | TRBV5-1 | CASSKQGSDEQYF | TGCGCCAGCAGTAAACAGGGTAGCGACGAGCAGTACTTC
TRBJ2-2 | TRBD2 | TRBV7-2 | CASSLGSRLAGYTGELFF | TGTGCCAGCAGCTTAGGTTCCCGACTAGCTGGGTACACCGGGGAGCTGTTTTTT
TRBJ1-1 | - | TRBV29-1 | CSLRSNTEAFF | TGCAGCCTCCGATCGAACACTGAAGCTTTCTTT
TRBJ2-1 | TRBD2 | TRBV19 | CASSIERGIRYNEQFF | TGTGCCAGTAGTATCGAGCGGGGAATCCGATACAATGAGCAGTTCTTC
TRBJ2-3 | - | TRBV2 | CASVGHTQYF | TGTGCCAGCGTCGGGCACACGCAGTATTTT